This passage covers 14 T cell receptor beta chains from one sample sequenced in a study of blood T cell repertoires in COVID-19. Clones were read by immunoSEQ multiplex PCR, and TCRdb kept only the in-frame ones, dropping some. The sample gives around 220,000 clones, 65% to 90% of which show up once; 4.4% is in the top ten. Sequences were obtained from peripheral blood. The receptors shown here come from a man in his fifties with acute or convalescent COVID-19.

This rearrangement joins TRBV4-1 to TRBJ2-3, with 9 nucleotides matching TRBD2. Germline CDR1 MGHRA, CDR2 YSYEKL. This CDR3 has 18 amino acids. J gave up 0 bases and V 1 base, and 8 bases lay outside the gene matches. The CDR3 here is CASSQGWGGGGSTDTQYF. DNA for the CDR3: TGCGCCAGCAGCCAAGGATGGGGCGGGGGGGGCAGCACAGATACGCAGTATTTT.

The V call is TRBV3-1 (or the pseudogene TRBV3-2), the J call TRBJ2-2; 8 bases line up with TRBD1. Germline loops: CDR1 LGHDT, CDR2 YNNKEL (reference sequence). The CDR3 runs 14 residues. Unmatched junction bases numbered 5, after V lost 4 bases and J lost 7 bases. This CDR3 is CASSPQGASGELFF. CDR3 DNA: TGTGCCAGCAGCCCCCAGGGGGCCAGCGGGGAGCTGTTTTTT.

The rearrangement links TRBV30 to TRBJ1-3; tentatively, D is TRBD1 (5 bases). The V end was cut by 1 base, the J end by 0 bases, with 10 bases between. There are 15 residues in the CDR3. Looked up from germline, CDR1 is GTSNPN and CDR2 is SVGIG (reference sequence). The CDR3 protein is CAWSGGRDSGNTIYF. CDR3 DNA: TGTGCCTGGAGTGGTGGCAGGGACTCTGGAAACACCATATATTTT.

This clone occurred a few times. The chain has TRBV5-6 and TRBJ1-2; perhaps TRBD1 as D (5 bases). There are 14 residues in the CDR3. The V gene's germline CDR1 is SGHDT and CDR2 YYEEEE. Trimming took 4 bases from V and 8 from J, leaving 18 bases between them. For the CDR3, the DNA is TGTGCCAGCAGCCAGACCGAGGAAGGGGAAGGCTACACCTTC. It specifies CASSQTEEGEGYTF.

The chain couples TRBV6-2 or TRBV6-3 to TRBJ1-5; D uncertain. Deletions cut 3 bases from V and 4 bases from J, with 10 bases between. From germline, CDR1 is MNHEY and CDR2 SVGEGT. The CDR3 has 14 amino acids. CDR3 nucleotide sequence: TGTGCCAGCAGTTATCGTACAGATAATCAGCCCCAGCATTTT. This gives the protein CASSYRTDNQPQHF.

This clone was recorded once. The chain couples TRBV10-3 to TRBJ1-1; D remains ambiguous. The V gene's germline CDR1 is ENHRY and CDR2 SYGVKD. Trimming cost V 2 bases and J 1 base, with 5 bases left between them. This CDR3 is 13 amino acids long. The CDR3 spells CAISETANTEAFF. In DNA, the CDR3 is TGTGCCATCAGTGAGACAGCGAACACTGAAGCTTTCTTT.

V gene TRBV4-1 combines with J gene TRBJ1-2; D possibly corresponds to TRBD1 (5 bases). The germline V gene encodes CDR1 MGHRA and CDR2 YSYEKL. Trimming cost V 0 bases and J 1 base, with 9 bases left between them. The CDR3 contains 15 residues. The CDR3 here is CASSQEGGGNYGYTF. The CDR3 DNA reads TGCGCCAGCAGCCAAGAGGGGGGAGGTAACTATGGCTACACCTTC.

The chain has TRBV14 and TRBJ1-2; no definite D call. The CDR3 totals 14 residues. Germline lookup yields CDR1 SGHDN and CDR2 FVKESK. Trimming removed 1 base at V and 5 bases at J, with 11 bases between. The CDR3 spells CASSQVGGVYGYTF. For the CDR3, the DNA is TGTGCCAGCAGCCAAGTCGGCGGAGTTTATGGCTACACCTTC.

The chain uses TRBV5-6 and TRBJ1-2; possibly TRBD1 for D (5 bases). This CDR3 comprises 17 residues. Germline CDR1 reads SGHDT; CDR2 reads YYEEEE. V was pared by 1 base and J by 4 bases, with 20 bases between. The CDR3 coding sequence is TGTGCCAGCAGCTTGTTACAGGTGCCGCTTCTGGGCTATGGCTACACCTTC. Its translation: CASSLLQVPLLGYGYTF.

The chain carries TRBV27 and TRBJ2-7, with TRBD1 matching 7 bases. Germline CDR1 is MNHEY and CDR2 is SMNVEV (reference sequence). There are 14 residues in the CDR3. V shed 3 bases and J 3 bases; nucleotides not matched to a gene: 5. The CDR3 DNA is TGTGCCAGCAGTTTCGGGACAGCCCTCTACGAGCAGTACTTC. Translating gives CASSFGTALYEQYF.

This clone appeared once. This rearrangement joins TRBV5-1 to TRBJ2-3, with 9 bases lining up with TRBD1. CDR3 length: 16 amino acids. With 3 bases clipped from V and 1 base from J, the junction kept 6 bases outside the gene matches. Germline loops: CDR1 SGHRS, CDR2 YFSETQ. The DNA of the CDR3 is TGCGCCAGCAGCTCACAGGGGGCGATGGGCACAGATACGCAGTATTTT. Residues: CASSSQGAMGTDTQYF.

The chain uses TRBV5-4 and TRBJ1-2; D unresolved. Between the trimmed V and J ends, which lost 0 bases and 3 bases, there was a span of 12 bases. Germline V gene lookup returns CDR1 SGHNT and CDR2 YYREEE (reference sequence). CDR3 length: 15 amino acids. The CDR3 DNA follows: TGTGCCAGCAGCTTGGGCCTGGGAGTTGACTATGGCTACACCTTC. Protein product: CASSLGLGVDYGYTF.

The chain carries TRBV29-1 and TRBJ2-2, with D unclear. V dropped 5 bases and J dropped 1 base, with 11 bases sitting between them. The CDR3 runs 14 residues. CDR1 and CDR2 (germline): SQVTM, ANQGSEA. The CDR3 DNA follows: TGCAGCGTTAAGGAGCTTCAGAACACCGGGGAGCTGTTTTTT. The encoded protein is CSVKELQNTGELFF.

The chain uses TRBV5-1 and TRBJ2-7; 8 bases match TRBD2. Germline V gene data show CDR1 as SGHRS and CDR2 as YFSETQ. V lost 0 bases to trimming and J lost 2 bases; unmatched junction nucleotides: 4. This CDR3 spans 15 amino acids. Here the CDR3 reads CASSLEERGTYEQYF. CDR3 sequence (DNA): TGCGCCAGCAGCTTGGAGGAGCGGGGGACCTACGAGCAGTACTTC.